The T cell receptor (beta chain) under discussion was sequenced for a study of technical replicates of blood from a few donors. V lost 5 bases, J lost 2 bases, and 11 bases stayed unmatched. This CDR3 has 16 residues. Germline lookup yields CDR1 SGHTA and CDR2 FQGNSA. The table came from immunoSEQ multiplex PCR; TCRdb's copy has only in-frame clones and leaves some out. Among 75,000 to 90,000 clones listed, approximately 91% were seen once. This TCR was sampled from a human donor in good health. The sequencing input was T cells isolated from PBMCs. The V call is TRBV7-2, the J call TRBJ1-1; 7 bases map to TRBD1. The CDR3 coding sequence is TGTGCCAGCAGCACAGGGGCTATTTTCTATAACACTGAAGCTTTCTTT. Its translation: CASSTGAIFYNTEAFF. Using reference TRBV7-2 and TRBJ1-1 for the parts outside the CDR3, the full variable domain is GAGVSQSPSNKVTEKGKDVELRCDPISGHTALYWYRQSLGQGLEFLIYFQGNSAPDKSGLPSDRFSAERTGGSVSTLTIQRTQQEDSAVYLCASSTGAIFYNTEAFFGQGTRLTVV.